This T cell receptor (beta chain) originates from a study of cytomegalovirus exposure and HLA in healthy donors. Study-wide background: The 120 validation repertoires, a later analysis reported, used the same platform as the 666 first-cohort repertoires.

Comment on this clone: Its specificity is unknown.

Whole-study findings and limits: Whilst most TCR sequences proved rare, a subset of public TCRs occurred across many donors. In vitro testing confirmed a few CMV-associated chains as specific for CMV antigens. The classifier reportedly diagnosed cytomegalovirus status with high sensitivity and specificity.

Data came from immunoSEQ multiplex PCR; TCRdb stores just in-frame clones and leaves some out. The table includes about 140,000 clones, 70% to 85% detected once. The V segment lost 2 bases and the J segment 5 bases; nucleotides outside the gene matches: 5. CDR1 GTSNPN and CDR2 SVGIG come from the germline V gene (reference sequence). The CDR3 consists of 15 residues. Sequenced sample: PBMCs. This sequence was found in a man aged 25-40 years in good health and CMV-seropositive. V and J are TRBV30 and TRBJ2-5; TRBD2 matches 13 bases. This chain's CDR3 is CAWSRGLAGMETQYF. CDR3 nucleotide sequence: TGTGCCTGGAGTCGGGGACTAGCGGGAATGGAGACCCAGTACTTC.